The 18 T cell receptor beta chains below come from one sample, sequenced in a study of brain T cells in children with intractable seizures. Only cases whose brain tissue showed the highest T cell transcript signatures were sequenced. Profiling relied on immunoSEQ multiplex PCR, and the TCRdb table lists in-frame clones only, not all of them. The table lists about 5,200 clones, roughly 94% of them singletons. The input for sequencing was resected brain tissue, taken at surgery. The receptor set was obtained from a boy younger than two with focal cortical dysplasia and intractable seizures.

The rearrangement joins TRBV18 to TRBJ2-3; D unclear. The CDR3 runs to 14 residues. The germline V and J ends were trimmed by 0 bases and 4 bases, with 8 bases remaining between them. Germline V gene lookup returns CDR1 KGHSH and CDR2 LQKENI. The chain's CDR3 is CASSPPSNSDTQYF. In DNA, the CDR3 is TGTGCCAGCTCACCACCGAGTAATTCAGATACGCAGTATTTT. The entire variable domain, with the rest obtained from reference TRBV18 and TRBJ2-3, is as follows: NAGVMQNPRHLVRRRGQEARLRCSPMKGHSHVYWYRQLPEEGLKFMVYLQKENIIDESGMPKERFSAEFPKEGPSILRIQQVVRGDSAAYFCASSPPSNSDTQYFGPGTRLTVL.

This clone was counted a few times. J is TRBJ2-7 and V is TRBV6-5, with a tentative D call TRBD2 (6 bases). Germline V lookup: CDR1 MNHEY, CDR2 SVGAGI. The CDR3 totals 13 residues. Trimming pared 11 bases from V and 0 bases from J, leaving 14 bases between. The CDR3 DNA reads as TGTGCCGCGGGACTTCTGAGCTCCTACGAGCAGTACTTC. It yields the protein CAAGLLSSYEQYF.

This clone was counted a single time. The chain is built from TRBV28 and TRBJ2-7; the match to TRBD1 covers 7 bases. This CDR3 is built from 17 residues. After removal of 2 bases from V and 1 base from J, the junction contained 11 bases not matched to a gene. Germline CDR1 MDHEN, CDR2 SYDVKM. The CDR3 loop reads CASSLDLGQYPSYEQYF. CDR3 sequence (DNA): TGTGCCAGCAGTTTAGATCTGGGACAGTACCCATCCTACGAGCAGTACTTC.

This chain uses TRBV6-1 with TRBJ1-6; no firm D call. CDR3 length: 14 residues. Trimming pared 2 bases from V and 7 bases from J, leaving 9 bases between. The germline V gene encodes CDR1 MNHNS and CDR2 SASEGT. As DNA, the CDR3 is TGTGCCAGCAGTGAAAATCTAGACAATTCACCCCTCCACTTT. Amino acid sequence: CASSENLDNSPLHF.

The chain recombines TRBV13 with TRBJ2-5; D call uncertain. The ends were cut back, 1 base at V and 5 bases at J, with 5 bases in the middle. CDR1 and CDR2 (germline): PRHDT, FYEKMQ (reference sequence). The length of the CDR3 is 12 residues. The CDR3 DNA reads TGTGCCAGCAGCTTAGAAGGGGAGACCCAGTACTTC. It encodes CASSLEGETQYF.

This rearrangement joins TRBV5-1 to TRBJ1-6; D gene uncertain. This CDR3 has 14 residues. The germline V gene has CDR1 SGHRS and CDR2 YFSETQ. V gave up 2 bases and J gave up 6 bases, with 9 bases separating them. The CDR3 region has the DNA TGCGCCAGCAGCTTTGAACAGCCTAATTCACCCCTCCACTTT. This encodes CASSFEQPNSPLHF.

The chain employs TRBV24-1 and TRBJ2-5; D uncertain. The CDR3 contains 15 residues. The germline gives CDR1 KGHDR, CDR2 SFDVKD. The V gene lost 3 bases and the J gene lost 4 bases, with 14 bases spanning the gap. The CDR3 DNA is TGTGCCACCAGTGATCCCTCATCTGGGGTAGAGACCCAGTACTTC. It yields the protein CATSDPSSGVETQYF.

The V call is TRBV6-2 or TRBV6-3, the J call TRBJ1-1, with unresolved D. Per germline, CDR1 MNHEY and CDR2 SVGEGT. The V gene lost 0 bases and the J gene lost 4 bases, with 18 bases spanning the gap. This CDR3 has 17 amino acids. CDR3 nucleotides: TGTGCCAGCAGTTACTCCCAGGCCCAACACCCGGGCACTGAAGCTTTCTTT. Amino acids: CASSYSQAQHPGTEAFF.

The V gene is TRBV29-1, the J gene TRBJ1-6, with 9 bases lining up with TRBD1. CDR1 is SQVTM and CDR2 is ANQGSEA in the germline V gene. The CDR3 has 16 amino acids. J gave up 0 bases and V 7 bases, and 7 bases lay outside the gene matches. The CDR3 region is CSAGQGKSSYNSPLHF. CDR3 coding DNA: TGCAGCGCCGGACAGGGGAAGAGCTCCTATAATTCACCCCTCCACTTT. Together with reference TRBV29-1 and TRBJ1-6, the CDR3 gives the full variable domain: SAVISQKPSRDICQRGTSLTIQCQVDSQVTMMFWYRQQPGQSLTLIATANQGSEATYESGFVIDKFPISRPNLTFSTLTVSNMSPEDSSIYLCSAGQGKSSYNSPLHFGNGTRLTVT.

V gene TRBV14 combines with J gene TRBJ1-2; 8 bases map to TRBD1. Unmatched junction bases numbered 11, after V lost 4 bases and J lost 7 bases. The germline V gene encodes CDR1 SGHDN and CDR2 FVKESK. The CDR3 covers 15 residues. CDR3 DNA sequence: TGTGCCAGCAGCCCTGTGGGGACAGGTTCGGGTGGCTACACCTTC. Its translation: CASSPVGTGSGGYTF. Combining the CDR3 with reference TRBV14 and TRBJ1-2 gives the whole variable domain EAGVTQFPSHSVIEKGQTVTLRCDPISGHDNLYWYRRVMGKEIKFLLHFVKESKQDESGMPNNRFLAERTGGTYSTLKVQPAELEDSGVYFCASSPVGTGSGGYTFGSGTRLTVV.

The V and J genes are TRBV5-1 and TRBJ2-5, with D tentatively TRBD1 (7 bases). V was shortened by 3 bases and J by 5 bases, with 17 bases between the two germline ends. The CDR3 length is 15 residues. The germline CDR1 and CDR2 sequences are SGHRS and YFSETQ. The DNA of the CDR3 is TGCGCCAGCAGCTCTTCAGGGGGGACCCAGGAGACCCAGTACTTC. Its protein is CASSSSGGTQETQYF.

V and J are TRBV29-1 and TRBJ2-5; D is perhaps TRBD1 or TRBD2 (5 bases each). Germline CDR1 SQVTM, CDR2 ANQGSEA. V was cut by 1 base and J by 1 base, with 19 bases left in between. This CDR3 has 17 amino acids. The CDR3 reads CSVEAQIPTAVQETQYF. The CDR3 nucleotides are TGCAGCGTTGAAGCCCAAATTCCGACAGCGGTCCAAGAGACCCAGTACTTC.

DNA of the CDR3: TGTGCCAGCAGCGTAGACAGGGTCACAGATACGCAGTATTTT. It encodes CASSVDRVTDTQYF. V is TRBV9 and J is TRBJ2-3, with a tentative D call TRBD1 (6 bases). Trimming left V 0 bases short and J 2 bases short, with 7 bases between. The CDR3 is made up of 14 amino acids. Germline CDR1 and CDR2: SGDLS and YYNGEE.

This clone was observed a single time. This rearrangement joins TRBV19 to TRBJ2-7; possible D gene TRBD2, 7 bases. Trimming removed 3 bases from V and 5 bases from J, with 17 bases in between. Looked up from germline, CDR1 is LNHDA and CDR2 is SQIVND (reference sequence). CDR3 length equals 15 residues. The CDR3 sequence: CASSIRGGGSHEQYF. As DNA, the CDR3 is TGTGCCAGTAGTATCAGGGGCGGGGGATCCCACGAGCAGTACTTC.

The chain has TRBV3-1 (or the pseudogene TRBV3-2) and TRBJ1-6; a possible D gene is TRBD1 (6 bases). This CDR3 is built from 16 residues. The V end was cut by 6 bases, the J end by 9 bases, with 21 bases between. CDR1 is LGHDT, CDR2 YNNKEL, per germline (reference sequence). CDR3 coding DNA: TGTGCCAGCAGTTTTCCTCCAGGGGCAGGAGGTTCACCCCTCCACTTT. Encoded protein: CASSFPPGAGGSPLHF.

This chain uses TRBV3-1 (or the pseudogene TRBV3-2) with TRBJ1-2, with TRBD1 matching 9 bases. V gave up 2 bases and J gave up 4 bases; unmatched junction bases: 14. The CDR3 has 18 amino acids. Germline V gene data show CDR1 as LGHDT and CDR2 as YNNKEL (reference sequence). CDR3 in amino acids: CASSQSTGGIPLSYGYTF. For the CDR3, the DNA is TGTGCCAGCAGCCAATCGACAGGGGGGATTCCACTAAGCTATGGCTACACCTTC.

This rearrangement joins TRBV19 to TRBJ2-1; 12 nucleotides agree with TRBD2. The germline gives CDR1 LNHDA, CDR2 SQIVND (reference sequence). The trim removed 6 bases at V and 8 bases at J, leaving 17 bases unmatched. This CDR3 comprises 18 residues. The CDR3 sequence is CASSPTPQLAGGPDEQFF. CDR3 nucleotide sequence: TGTGCCAGTAGCCCAACCCCACAACTAGCGGGGGGCCCCGATGAGCAGTTCTTC.

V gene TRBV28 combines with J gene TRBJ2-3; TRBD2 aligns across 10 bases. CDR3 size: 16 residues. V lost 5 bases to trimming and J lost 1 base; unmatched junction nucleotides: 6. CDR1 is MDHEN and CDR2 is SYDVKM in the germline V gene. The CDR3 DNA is TGTGCCAGCAGTACCCTAGCGGGAGTGCGCACAGATACGCAGTATTTT. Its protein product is CASSTLAGVRTDTQYF.